This T cell receptor beta chain was sequenced during a study of control samples from healthy donors and cancer patients. Only in-frame clones appear in the TCRdb table, and some are missing; sequencing was by immunoSEQ multiplex PCR. Of roughly 150,000 clones in the sample, 93% were seen once. CDR1 and CDR2 (germline): LNHDA, SQIVND (reference sequence). The CDR3 has 15 residues. V lost 3 bases and J lost 2, with 11 bases in between. V and J are TRBV19 and TRBJ2-1, with D possibly being TRBD2 (6 bases). Sequenced sample: blood. This TCR was sampled from a man aged 18 to 30 in good health. CDR3 in DNA: TGTGCCAGTAGTATTGGCGGGACGGCCTACAATGAGCAGTTCTTC. It translates to CASSIGGTAYNEQFF. The full variable domain, rest sourced from reference TRBV19 and TRBJ2-1, is DGGITQSPKYLFRKEGQNVTLSCEQNLNHDAMYWYRQDPGQGLRLIYYSQIVNDFQKGDIAEGYSVSREKKESFPLTVTSAQKNPTAFYLCASSIGGTAYNEQFFGPGTRLTVL.